This T cell receptor (beta chain) was obtained from a study of blood T cell repertoires in COVID-19. V shed 4 bases and J shed 8 bases, with 11 bases lying between them. The germline CDR1 and CDR2 sequences are SNHLY and FYNNEI. This CDR3 has 12 residues. Data came from immunoSEQ multiplex PCR; TCRdb stores just in-frame clones and leaves some out. The sample yields about 160,000 clones, around nine tenths seen once. The sample holds a few counts of this clone. The V and J genes are TRBV2 and TRBJ1-2; D unclear. The origin of this receptor is a woman aged 70-85 years with COVID-19, enrolled during active disease. The sample comprised peripheral blood. This chain's CDR3 is CASSVRGGGYTF. The DNA for the CDR3 is TGTGCCAGCAGTGTTCGGGGTGGAGGCTACACCTTC.